This T cell receptor beta chain was profiled in a study of blood T cell repertoires in COVID-19. Across the study: Samples came from the United States, Italy and Spain, spanning acute and convalescent COVID-19. Sample material is recorded as cDNA or gDNA derived from T cells, B-cell-depleted T cells, or PBMCs.

The table came from immunoSEQ multiplex PCR; TCRdb's copy has only in-frame clones and leaves some out. This table has over 200,000 clones, 89% appearing once. CDR1 is KGHSH, CDR2 LQKENI, per germline. V was cut by 2 bases and J by 0 bases, with 10 bases left in between. The CDR3 contains 15 residues. The material sequenced was peripheral blood. The J gene is TRBJ1-1, the V gene TRBV18; perhaps TRBD1 as D (5 bases). The sequence was obtained from a woman aged 40 to 50 with acute or convalescent COVID-19. CDR3 region: CASSPRQTMNTEAFF. The CDR3 DNA reads as TGTGCCAGCTCACCAAGACAGACCATGAACACTGAAGCTTTCTTT. Drawing the rest from reference TRBV18 and TRBJ1-1, the complete variable domain is NAGVMQNPRHLVRRRGQEARLRCSPMKGHSHVYWYRQLPEEGLKFMVYLQKENIIDESGMPKERFSAEFPKEGPSILRIQQVVRGDSAAYFCASSPRQTMNTEAFFGQGTRLTVV.